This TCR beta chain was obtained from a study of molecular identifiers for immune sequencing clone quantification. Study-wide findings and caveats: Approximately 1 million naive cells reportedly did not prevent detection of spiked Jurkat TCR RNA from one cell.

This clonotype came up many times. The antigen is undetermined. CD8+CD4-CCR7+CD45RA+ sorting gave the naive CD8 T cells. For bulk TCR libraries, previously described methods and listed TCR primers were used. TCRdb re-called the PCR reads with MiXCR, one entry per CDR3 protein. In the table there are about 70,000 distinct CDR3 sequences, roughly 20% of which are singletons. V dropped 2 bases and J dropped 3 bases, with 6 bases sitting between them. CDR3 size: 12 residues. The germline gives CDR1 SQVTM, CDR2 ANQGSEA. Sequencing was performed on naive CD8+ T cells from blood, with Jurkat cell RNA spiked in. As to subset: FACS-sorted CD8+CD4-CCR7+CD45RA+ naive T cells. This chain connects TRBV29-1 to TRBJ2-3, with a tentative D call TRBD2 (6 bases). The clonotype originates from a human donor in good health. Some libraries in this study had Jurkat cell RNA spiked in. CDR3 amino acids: CSVERETDTQYF. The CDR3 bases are TGCAGCGTTGAACGGGAGACAGATACGCAGTATTTT.